This passage covers 9 T cell receptor beta chains from one sample sequenced in a study of HIV-infected children after antiretroviral therapy interruption. Unique molecular identifiers were included in an RNA-based 3' RACE TCR library. MiXCR, applied by TCRdb to the 3' RACE reads, yields one record per CDR3 protein. Of around 40,000 distinct CDR3 sequences listed, about 6% are singletons. The sample's treatment: PENTA 11 planned treatment interruption arm or continuous ART arm. Sequenced material: CD45RA+ CD4+ T cells from PBMCs, pooled from several time points, taken from a donor given antiretroviral therapy, either interrupted or continuous. Specified subset: naive CD4+ CD45RA+ CD45RO- T cells. Receptors originate from a pool of human donors with HIV.

In this sample, this clonotype turned up many times. V and J are TRBV19 and TRBJ2-3; maybe TRBD2 (6 bases). The V gene lost 10 bases and the J gene lost 0 bases, with 11 bases spanning the gap. The CDR3 covers 13 residues. Germline CDR1 LNHDA, CDR2 SQIVND (reference sequence). CDR3 in DNA: TGTGCCACCCGGGGGACTAGCACAGATACGCAGTATTTT. Translation gives CATRGTSTDTQYF.

This clonotype came up many times. This rearrangement joins TRBV6-6 to TRBJ2-7, with D possibly TRBD2 on 7 matching bases. Trimming removed 8 bases from V and 10 bases from J, with 27 bases in between. Germline CDR1 reads MNHNY; CDR2 reads SVGAGI (reference sequence). The CDR3 contains 15 residues. CDR3 nucleotides: TGTGCCAGCGGTTCCGGGACTGGGGGGGCGCTTGAACAGTACTTC. Translating gives CASGSGTGGALEQYF.

This clonotype was observed many times. CDR3 in DNA: TGTGCCAGCAGTGGGACATCGGGACTAGCGGGAGGCTACAATGAGCAGTTCTTC. Protein product: CASSGTSGLAGGYNEQFF. The chain combines TRBV2 with TRBJ2-1, with TRBD2 identical over 15 bases. The germline V gene encodes CDR1 SNHLY and CDR2 FYNNEI. Trimming removed 4 bases from V and 3 bases from J; junction bases left unmatched: 7. The CDR3 loop spans 18 amino acids.

This clonotype was found many times. The chain couples TRBV21-1 to TRBJ1-6; TRBD1 is the table's D call, not checked against the DNA. TRBV21-1 is a documented pseudogene. The CDR3 covers 19 residues. DNA for the CDR3: TGTGCCAGCAGCAAAAGTGAACCCACAAGGCCAGGGGAGTACTCACCCCTCCACTTT. Encoded protein: CASSKSEPTRPGEYSPLHF.

This clonotype was observed many times. The rearrangement uses TRBV7-9 and TRBJ2-7; 7 bases align to TRBD2. J was trimmed by 7 bases and V by 5 bases; bases with no gene match: 8. The CDR3 covers 13 residues. Looked up from germline, CDR1 is SEHNR and CDR2 is FQNEAQ (reference sequence). CDR3 in amino acids: CASSQERGLEQYF. Here the CDR3 DNA reads TGTGCCAGCAGCCAAGAAAGGGGACTAGAGCAGTACTTC.

This clonotype was seen repeatedly, ten times or more. This chain uses TRBV29-1 with TRBJ1-1; possibly TRBD1 for D (6 bases). CDR3 length: 13 residues. Germline lookup yields CDR1 SQVTM and CDR2 ANQGSEA. Deletions cut 4 bases from V and 0 bases from J, with 9 bases between. Here the CDR3 DNA reads TGCAGCGTTGCCCAGGGGTTGAACACTGAAGCTTTCTTT. It translates to CSVAQGLNTEAFF.

This clonotype was counted at least ten times. At one end the junction does not follow the germline gene, possibly because of a read error. The chain has TRBV19 and TRBJ2-1, with D perhaps assigned TRBD1 or TRBD2 (5 bases each). The length of the CDR3 is 14 residues. CDR1 is LNHDA, CDR2 SQIVND, per germline (reference sequence). As DNA, the CDR3 is TGTGCCAGCAGTATTTGGGGGAACTATGCTGAGCAGTTCTTC. Protein product: CASSIWGNYAEQFF.

In its sample, this clonotype was seen many times. The chain recombines TRBV28 with TRBJ2-1; 12 positions match TRBD1. Losses at the gene ends were 6 bases for V and 6 bases for J; bases not matched to a gene: 12. This CDR3 spans 17 amino acids. Germline V gene lookup returns CDR1 MDHEN and CDR2 SYDVKM. CDR3 in amino acids: CASSSIIGGQGANEQFF. The CDR3 DNA follows: TGTGCCAGCAGCTCAATTATTGGGGGACAGGGGGCCAATGAGCAGTTCTTC.

This clonotype has only a few counts. V and J are TRBV29-1 and TRBJ1-5; 9 positions agree with TRBD1. The CDR3 loop spans 14 amino acids. Trimming at V came to 5 bases and at J to 3 bases, leaving 5 bases not matched to a gene. Per the germline V gene, CDR1 is SQVTM and CDR2 is ANQGSEA. CDR3: CSVKDRGPNQPQHF. In nucleotides, the CDR3 is TGCAGCGTTAAGGACAGGGGTCCCAATCAGCCCCAGCATTTT.